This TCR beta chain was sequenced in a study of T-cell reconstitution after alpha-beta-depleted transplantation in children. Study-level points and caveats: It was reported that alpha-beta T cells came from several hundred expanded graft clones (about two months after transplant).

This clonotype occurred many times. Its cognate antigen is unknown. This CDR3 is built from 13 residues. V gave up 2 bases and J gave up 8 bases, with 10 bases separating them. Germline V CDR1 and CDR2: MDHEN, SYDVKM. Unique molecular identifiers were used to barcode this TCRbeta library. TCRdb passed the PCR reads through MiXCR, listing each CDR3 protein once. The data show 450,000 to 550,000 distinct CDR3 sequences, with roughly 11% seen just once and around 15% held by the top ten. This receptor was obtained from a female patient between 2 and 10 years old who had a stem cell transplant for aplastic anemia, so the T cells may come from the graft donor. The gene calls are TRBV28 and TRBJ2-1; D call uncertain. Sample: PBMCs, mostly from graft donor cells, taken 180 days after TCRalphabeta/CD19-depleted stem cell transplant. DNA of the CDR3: TGTGCCAGCAGTTTACTTTGGCTAGATGAGCAGTTCTTC. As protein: CASSLLWLDEQFF.